The 10 T cell receptor beta chains listed next were all sequenced from one sample in a study of cytomegalovirus exposure and HLA in healthy donors. The PCR made use of 60 Vbeta and 13 Jbeta primers. Clones were sequenced by immunoSEQ multiplex PCR, and TCRdb holds only the in-frame ones, with some missing. The sample has around 160,000 clones, 70% to 90% seen once. The sample was PBMCs. These receptors were taken from a man aged 18 to 35 in good health and CMV-seropositive.

The V call is TRBV6-6, the J call TRBJ2-5; possibly TRBD2 for D (5 bases). There are 14 residues in the CDR3. Trimming cost V 2 bases and J 5 bases, with 12 bases left between them. CDR1 and CDR2 (germline): MNHNY, SVGAGI (reference sequence). CDR3 residues: CASSYLLGWETQYF. In nucleotides, the CDR3 is TGTGCCAGCAGTTACCTACTAGGCTGGGAGACCCAGTACTTC.

This clone was seen only once. The J gene is TRBJ2-5, the V gene TRBV7-7; 8 bases map to TRBD1. Losses at the gene ends were 1 base for V and 5 bases for J; bases not matched to a gene: 9. The CDR3 has 16 amino acids. Germline V gene data show CDR1 as SSHAT and CDR2 as FNYEAQ (reference sequence). CDR3 region: CASSLGSTGGVETQYF. The CDR3, as DNA: TGTGCCAGCAGCTTAGGGTCTACAGGGGGTGTCGAGACCCAGTACTTC.

The chain combines TRBV10-3 with TRBJ2-3, with 7 bases identical to TRBD2. The CDR3 is 14 amino acids. Germline V gene lookup returns CDR1 ENHRY and CDR2 SYGVKD. After removal of 8 bases from V and 0 bases from J, the junction contained 5 bases not matched to a gene. The CDR3 protein is CAIGSGVSTDTQYF. CDR3 nucleotides: TGTGCCATCGGCAGCGGGGTGAGCACAGATACGCAGTATTTT.

This clone was seen only a few times. This specimen includes other DNA sequences encoding the same CDR3. The chain joins TRBV7-9 to TRBJ1-4, with unresolved D. The CDR3 contains 15 residues. Germline CDR1 is SEHNR and CDR2 is FQNEAQ (reference sequence). V gave up 5 bases and J gave up 5 bases, with 15 bases separating them. The CDR3 DNA reads TGTGCCAGCAGCCCGCCCGGAGGGATCAATGAAAAACTGTTTTTT. Translated: CASSPPGGINEKLFF.

This sequence joins TRBV7-2 and TRBJ2-7; D gene uncertain. Trimming shortened V by 4 bases and J by 2 bases, and 9 bases separated the two germline ends. Germline assignment: CDR1 SGHTA and CDR2 FQGNSA. The CDR3 sequence is 13 residues long. The CDR3 reads CASSSAFPYEQYF. CDR3 coding DNA: TGTGCCAGCAGCTCAGCCTTTCCCTACGAGCAGTACTTC.

V usage is TRBV5-4 and J usage is TRBJ2-1, with D perhaps matching TRBD1 (5 bases). Germline CDR1 and CDR2: SGHNT and YYREEE (reference sequence). V shed 4 bases and J shed 5 bases, with 19 bases lying between them. The CDR3 is 16 residues long. The CDR3 here is CASSPFVWGLNNEQFF. CDR3 DNA: TGTGCCAGCAGCCCTTTCGTCTGGGGCCTAAACAATGAGCAGTTCTTC.

This chain connects TRBV12-5 to TRBJ2-1; 8 bases match TRBD2. Germline lookup yields CDR1 LGHNT and CDR2 FRNRAP. The J segment lost 8 bases and the V segment lost 7 bases, leaving 7 bases of the junction unmatched. This CDR3 has 13 residues. Here the CDR3 DNA reads TGTGCTAGTGTACGGGGGGGACACGATGAGCAGTTCTTC. As protein: CASVRGGHDEQFF.

The chain employs TRBV21-1 and TRBJ1-5; the table's D call TRBD1 went unverified against the DNA. TRBV21-1 constitutes a pseudogene. The CDR3 length is 14 residues. Here the CDR3 DNA reads TGTGCCAGCAACCTCCCCAGGGTTGGACAGCCCCAGCATTTT. Translated: CASNLPRVGQPQHF.

Worth noting for this clone: At one end, the junction sequence differs from germline, possibly due to a read error. This sequence joins TRBV7-8 and TRBJ1-2, with 7 bases lining up with TRBD1. The length of the CDR3 is 16 residues. Per germline, CDR1 SGHVS and CDR2 FQNEAQ. This CDR3 reads CASSLAHPRGNHGYTF. The CDR3 DNA is TGTGCCAGCAGCCTAGCCCACCCCAGGGGGAATCATGGCTACACCTTC.

The rearrangement joins TRBV10-1 to TRBJ2-3; the match to TRBD2 covers 7 bases. Germline CDR1 WNHNN, CDR2 SYGVQD (reference sequence). The V and J ends lost 3 bases and 0 bases, in that order; junction bases with no gene match: 6. This CDR3 contains 16 residues. The CDR3 DNA sequence: TGCGCCAGCAGTGAAGGTTGGCGGGGGAGCACAGATACGCAGTATTTT. Amino acids: CASSEGWRGSTDTQYF.